The rows below give T cell receptor beta chains drawn from one sample of a study of shared clonotypes between healthy human individuals. Clones were sequenced by immunoSEQ multiplex PCR, and TCRdb holds only the in-frame ones, with some missing. The data contain roughly 1,800,000 clones, about 95% of them seen just once; the ten biggest clones take up roughly 1.2%. The sample taken for sequencing was naive CD8+ T cells sorted from blood. The receptors shown here come from a man between 18 and 35 years old in good health. The CDR3 runs from the conserved cysteine through the conserved F or W. The order of the fields is D gene, V gene, clone size, J gene, CDR3 protein, CDR3 DNA. The D gene is left open where the match is weak. Rows may omit the clone size; those that give it use once, few, many or a size class.

TRBD2	TRBV25-1	NA	TRBJ2-3	CASSTSWDLPGGDTQYF	TGTGCCAGCAGTACCTCCTGGGACCTCCCGGGAGGAGATACGCAGTATTTT
NA	TRBV28	NA	TRBJ2-2	CASSPSRGGELFF	TGTGCCAGCAGCCCATCGAGGGGCGGGGAGCTGTTTTTT
NA	TRBV28	NA	TRBJ2-7	CASSLSSEQYF	TGTGCCAGCAGTTTAAGTTCCGAGCAGTACTTC
NA	TRBV4-1	NA	TRBJ1-4	CASSQDWVRDEKLFF	TGCGCCAGCAGCCAAGACTGGGTCCGAGATGAAAAACTGTTTTTT
TRBD1	TRBV19	NA	TRBJ1-2	CASSPRGPSYGYTF	TGTGCCAGTAGCCCGAGGGGGCCTAGCTATGGCTACACCTTC
NA	TRBV30	NA	TRBJ1-2	CAAMVGRKDGYTF	TGTGCCGCTATGGTGGGCCGGAAGGATGGCTACACCTTC
TRBD1	TRBV10-3	NA	TRBJ2-2	CAISQDREDTGELFF	TGTGCCATCAGCCAGGACAGGGAGGACACCGGGGAGCTGTTTTTT
NA	TRBV6-6	once	TRBJ2-1	CASGLYGQTNEQFF	TGTGCCAGTGGCCTTTATGGCCAGACCAATGAGCAGTTCTTC
TRBD1	TRBV27	NA	TRBJ2-2	CASSFLTPVGQAGELFF	TGTGCCAGCAGTTTCTTAACTCCCGTTGGACAGGCCGGGGAGCTGTTTTTT
TRBD2	TRBV5-6	once	TRBJ2-5	CASSLVLAGDRETQYF	TGTGCCAGCAGCTTGGTTTTAGCGGGAGATCGAGAGACCCAGTACTTC
NA	TRBV15	NA	TRBJ2-1	CATSRDLTLNEQFF	TGTGCCACCAGCAGAGATCTGACTCTCAATGAGCAGTTCTTC
NA	TRBV27	NA	TRBJ2-7	CASSLTRAYEQYF	TGTGCCAGCAGTTTAACAAGAGCCTACGAGCAGTACTTC
TRBD1	TRBV19	NA	TRBJ2-7	CASSIYTGEEQYF	TGTGCCAGTAGTATATATACAGGGGAAGAGCAGTACTTC
NA	TRBV4-3	NA	TRBJ2-3	CASSQELSLLTDTQYF	TGCGCCAGCAGCCAAGAGCTGAGTCTCCTCACAGATACGCAGTATTTT
TRBD2	TRBV27	once	TRBJ2-7	CASSYREGYEQYF	TGTGCCAGCAGTTATAGGGAGGGCTACGAGCAGTACTTC
TRBD1	TRBV9	NA	TRBJ2-5	CASSVGVGGGHTQETQYF	TGTGCCAGCAGCGTAGGGGTAGGGGGCGGACACACCCAAGAGACCCAGTACTTC
TRBD1	TRBV5-1	NA	TRBJ1-3	CASSLSHGTVGNTIYF	TGCGCCAGCAGCTTGTCCCACGGGACAGTTGGAAACACCATATATTTT
TRBD2	TRBV5-6	NA	TRBJ2-7	CASSLDLAGAHEQYF	TGTGCCAGCAGCTTGGATCTAGCGGGAGCCCACGAGCAGTACTTC
NA	TRBV5-6	NA	TRBJ1-5	CASSLEDSQDQPQHF	TGTGCCAGCAGCTTGGAGGACAGCCAGGATCAGCCCCAGCATTTT
NA	TRBV4-1	NA	TRBJ2-4	CASSTALTAKNIQYF	TGCGCCAGCAGTACAGCACTAACGGCCAAAAACATTCAGTACTTC
TRBD1	TRBV9	NA	TRBJ1-4	CASSEGTASTNEKLFF	TGTGCCAGCAGCGAGGGGACAGCTTCAACTAATGAAAAACTGTTTTTT
NA	TRBV30	NA	TRBJ2-2	CAWSVVGFAGELFF	TGTGCCTGGAGTGTAGTGGGGTTCGCCGGGGAGCTGTTTTTT
NA	TRBV5-6	NA	TRBJ2-1	CATSAFRGNEQFF	TGTGCCACCTCAGCCTTTAGGGGCAATGAGCAGTTCTTC
TRBD2	TRBV11-2	NA	TRBJ2-7	CASSRDVAGDYEQYF	TGTGCCAGCAGCAGGGACGTAGCGGGAGACTACGAGCAGTACTTC
NA	TRBV27	once	TRBJ1-6	CASSLSGDLRFTLHF	TGTGCCAGCAGTTTATCCGGGGACCTCAGATTCACCCTCCACTTT
NA	TRBV15	NA	TRBJ1-4	CATNAGGEANEKLFF	TGTGCCACCAACGCGGGGGGCGAGGCGAATGAAAAACTGTTTTTT
NA	TRBV28	once	TRBJ2-1	CASSFRGHYNEQFF	TGTGCCAGCAGTTTCCGGGGCCATTACAATGAGCAGTTCTTC
NA	TRBV4-1	NA	TRBJ1-2	CASRIRAGIYGYTF	TGCGCCAGCAGAATCAGGGCAGGGATTTATGGCTACACCTTC
NA	TRBV28	NA	TRBJ1-4	CASSLHLGATNEKLFF	TGTGCCAGCAGTTTGCATCTAGGGGCAACTAATGAAAAACTGTTTTTT
NA	TRBV29-1	NA	TRBJ2-3	CSVVPVGTDTQYF	TGCAGCGTTGTGCCCGTGGGGACAGATACGCAGTATTTT
NA	TRBV2	NA	TRBJ1-6	CASRLLNSPLHF	TGTGCCAGCAGGCTACTTAATTCACCCCTCCACTTT
NA	TRBV19	once	TRBJ1-6	CASSTGPLNIPNSPLHF	TGTGCCAGTAGTACTGGGCCCCTTAACATCCCCAATTCACCCCTCCACTTT
NA	TRBV4-1	NA	TRBJ2-7	CASSQVQAGFYEQYF	TGCGCCAGCAGCCAAGTTCAGGCAGGGTTCTACGAGCAGTACTTC
TRBD2	TRBV30	NA	TRBJ2-3	CAWSHGLAGDGDTQYF	TGTGCCTGGAGTCACGGACTAGCGGGAGATGGAGATACGCAGTATTTT
NA	TRBV5-1	NA	TRBJ2-5	CASSLREIQETQYF	TGCGCCAGCAGCTTGAGGGAAATCCAAGAGACCCAGTACTTC